The 11 T cell receptor beta chains given below trace back to one sample, sequenced in a study of T cells in Graves' hyperthyroidism and ophthalmopathy. Researchers took RNA transcripts and amplified the TCR beta CDR3 regions from them. When the TCR CDR3 underwent first-round RT-PCR, the HTBI primer set was used. TCRdb independently ran MiXCR on the multiplex PCR reads; one entry per CDR3 protein. The sample lists hundreds of thousands of distinct CDR3 sequences, over 15% occurring once. Sequencing was performed on blood. The receptor source for this set is a woman aged 45-60 years with Graves' hyperthyroidism that later progressed to Graves' ophthalmopathy.

The chain combines TRBV5-5 with TRBJ2-5; 7 bases agree with TRBD2. Trimming removed 0 bases from V and 1 base from J; junction bases left unmatched: 3. Germline CDR1 SGHKS, CDR2 YYEKEE (reference sequence). This CDR3 has 15 amino acids. DNA for the CDR3: TGTGCCAGCAGCTTGGAGGGGACTATCCAAGAGACCCAGTACTTC. Translation gives CASSLEGTIQETQYF.

This clonotype was seen a few times. The chain combines TRBV14 with TRBJ1-1; 10 positions agree with TRBD1. This CDR3 region has 17 residues. Trimming took 4 bases from V and 7 from J; bases not matched to a gene: 15. CDR1 and CDR2 from the germline V gene are SGHDN and FVKESK. DNA for the CDR3: TGTGCCAGCAGCCCCTGGGACAGGGGCTTTATTACGGGTGAAGCTTTCTTT. Protein sequence: CASSPWDRGFITGEAFF.

This chain joins TRBV20-1 and TRBJ1-5, with 7 bases identical to TRBD1. The CDR3 length is 16 residues. Germline values: CDR1 DFQATT, CDR2 SNEGSKA (reference sequence). V gave up 4 bases and J gave up 3 bases; unmatched junction bases: 12. The CDR3 coding sequence is TGCAGTGCTAAGTTTACGGGACAGATAACCAATCAGCCCCAGCATTTT. Its protein is CSAKFTGQITNQPQHF.

This clonotype came up a few times. V is TRBV18 and J is TRBJ2-3; a weak D match, TRBD1 (6 bases). The V gene lost 3 bases and the J gene lost 0 bases, with 13 bases spanning the gap. Per germline, CDR1 KGHSH and CDR2 LQKENI. This CDR3 has 16 amino acids. CDR3 sequence reads: CASSPSYRASTDTQYF. DNA of the CDR3: TGTGCCAGCTCACCTTCGTACAGGGCAAGCACAGATACGCAGTATTTT.

At least ten counts were recorded for this clonotype. The chain links TRBV2 to TRBJ1-5; TRBD1 aligns across 8 bases. This CDR3 contains 16 residues. Germline V gene lookup returns CDR1 SNHLY and CDR2 FYNNEI. The J segment lost 2 bases and the V segment lost 8 bases, leaving 11 bases of the junction unmatched. CDR3 in DNA: TGTGCCAGCGGATCAGGGGGCAATCGAGGCAATCAGCCCCAGCATTTT. Its translation is CASGSGGNRGNQPQHF.

The V gene is TRBV30, the J gene TRBJ1-1, with 7 bases that match TRBD1. The V gene's germline CDR1 is GTSNPN and CDR2 SVGIG (reference sequence). The CDR3 totals 16 residues. V lost 2 bases to trimming and J lost 5 bases; unmatched junction nucleotides: 14. DNA of the CDR3: TGTGCCTGGAGTACGACAGGGCGGGGAGTGTGGACTGAAGCTTTCTTT. It is translated as CAWSTTGRGVWTEAFF.

The CDR3: CASSLGDTSSQYEQYF. CDR3 bases: TGCGCCAGCAGCTTGGGGGATACTAGCAGCCAGTACGAGCAGTACTTC. This chain joins TRBV5-1 and TRBJ2-7; perhaps TRBD2 as D (6 bases). The V gene's germline CDR1 is SGHRS and CDR2 YFSETQ. The CDR3 loop spans 16 amino acids. Trimming left V 0 bases short and J 4 bases short, with 17 bases between. The full variable domain, rest sourced from reference TRBV5-1 and TRBJ2-7, is KAGVTQTPRYLIKTRGQQVTLSCSPISGHRSVSWYQQTPGQGLQFLFEYFSETQRNKGNFPGRFSGRQFSNSRSEMNVSTLELGDSALYLCASSLGDTSSQYEQYFGPGTRLTVT.

This clonotype was counted ten times or more. The CDR3 sequence is CASSRALLPYEQYF. DNA of the CDR3: TGTGCCAGCAGCCGGGCCCTACTACCCTACGAGCAGTACTTC. The chain recombines TRBV11-2 with TRBJ2-7; D gene ambiguous. Trimming shortened V by 5 bases and J by 2 bases, and 13 bases separated the two germline ends. Germline CDR1 reads SGHAT; CDR2 reads FQNNGV. This CDR3 contains 14 residues. Full variable domain (outside the CDR3, taken from reference TRBV11-2 and TRBJ2-7): EAGVAQSPRYKIIEKRQSVAFWCNPISGHATLYWYQQILGQGPKLLIQFQNNGVVDDSQLPKDRFSAERLKGVDSTLKIQPAKLEDSAVYLCASSRALLPYEQYFGPGTRLTVT.

This clonotype appeared many times. The genes are TRBV20-1 and TRBJ2-1; 8 positions agree with TRBD2. CDR3 length equals 16 residues. V lost 0 bases to trimming and J lost 3 bases; unmatched junction nucleotides: 7. Germline assignment: CDR1 DFQATT and CDR2 SNEGSKA (reference sequence). CDR3 coding DNA: TGCAGTGCTAGAGATTTTTTAGCGGGGTACTACAATGAGCAGTTCTTC. This gives the protein CSARDFLAGYYNEQFF.

This clonotype was detected ten times or more. The V call is TRBV3-1, the J call TRBJ2-2, with D unresolved. Germline V CDR1 and CDR2: LGHDT, YNNKEL (reference sequence). V shed 0 bases and J shed 6 bases, with 8 bases lying between them. The CDR3 is 14 residues long. The CDR3 DNA reads as TGTGCCAGCAGCCAAGACTCCGCCGCCGGGGAGCTGTTTTTT. Its translation: CASSQDSAAGELFF.

This clonotype was detected many times. This sequence joins TRBV11-1 and TRBJ1-1; 11 bases line up with TRBD1. Germline CDR1 and CDR2: SGHAT and FQDESV (reference sequence). V trimming: 5 bases; J trimming: 4 bases; junction bases outside the gene matches: 6. The CDR3 consists of 15 residues. The CDR3, as DNA: TGTGCCAGCAGCCCGGACAGGGGGCAAGGCACTGAAGCTTTCTTT. As protein: CASSPDRGQGTEAFF.